This is a list of T cell receptor beta chains from one sample in a study of T cells during gluten challenge in celiac disease. TCRdb reanalysed the 5' RACE reads using MiXCR and keeps one entry per CDR3 protein. The sample table includes around 69 distinct CDR3 sequences. The sample here was gluten-specific CD4+ T cells sorted from blood using tetramers, taken at baseline or on day 6, 14 or 28 of gluten challenge (not recorded which). The receptors stem from a female donor with celiac disease. The CDR3 runs from the conserved cysteine through the conserved F or W. A D gene is named only where the DNA matches it firmly. Rows give clone size only sometimes, using once, few, many, or a class for an expanded clone.

d_call	clone_size	v_call	j_call	cdr3_aa	cdr3_nt
TRBD2	hyperexpanded	TRBV29-1	TRBJ2-1	CSVEVLAGVMMGNEQFF	TGCAGCGTTGAAGTCTTAGCGGGGGTAATGATGGGCAATGAGCAGTTCTTC
NA	NA	TRBV7-2	TRBJ2-4	CASSSRGGNIQYF	TGTGCCAGCAGCTCCCGTGGGGGGAACATTCAGTACTTC
NA	hyperexpanded	TRBV9	TRBJ2-3	CASSVVPLGADTQYF	TGTGCCAGCAGCGTAGTACCTTTGGGGGCAGATACGCAGTATTTT
NA	few	TRBV9	TRBJ1-1	CASSVSPLTGEAFF	TGTGCCAGCAGCGTCAGCCCGTTGACGGGAGAAGCTTTCTTT
TRBD2	hyperexpanded	TRBV20-1	TRBJ2-1	CSATRELAGGRLFF	TGCAGTGCTACCAGGGAACTAGCGGGGGGGAGGTTGTTCTTC
NA	few	TRBV20-1	TRBJ1-1	CSACRQLNTEAFF	TGCAGTGCTTGTCGACAACTGAACACTGAAGCTTTCTTT
NA	hyperexpanded	TRBV7-2	TRBJ2-7	CASRTRGTASYEQYF	TGTGCCAGCCGCACTAGGGGGACGGCCTCCTACGAGCAGTACTTC
TRBD2	large	TRBV4-2	TRBJ2-5	CASSQGVAGGLETQYF	TGTGCCAGCAGCCAAGGTGTAGCGGGGGGGCTAGAGACCCAGTACTTC
TRBD1	large	TRBV9	TRBJ2-3	CASSVVQQGSTTDTQYF	TGTGCCAGCAGCGTAGTTCAACAGGGGTCTACCACAGATACGCAGTATTTT
TRBD2	hyperexpanded	TRBV2	TRBJ2-1	CASGGLAGLYNEQFF	TGTGCCAGCGGGGGGCTAGCGGGGCTCTACAATGAGCAGTTCTTC
TRBD1	large	TRBV20-1	TRBJ1-1	CSARQGVDTEAFF	TGCAGTGCTAGACAGGGGGTAGACACTGAAGCTTTCTTT
NA	NA	TRBV4-2	TRBJ1-4	CASSQDQASPWRNEKLFF	TGTGCCAGCAGCCAAGATCAGGCATCTCCGTGGCGAAATGAAAAACTGTTTTTT
NA	NA	TRBV5-6	TRBJ2-1	CASSPLQGHEQFF	TGTGCCAGCAGCCCCCTACAGGGACATGAGCAGTTCTTC
NA	hyperexpanded	TRBV29-1	TRBJ2-5	CSVGGTPQGFQETQYF	TGCAGCGTTGGAGGGACTCCCCAAGGGTTCCAAGAGACCCAGTACTTC
TRBD2	hyperexpanded	TRBV29-1	TRBJ2-1	CSVGSLAGWYDEQFF	TGCAGCGTTGGATCTCTAGCGGGATGGTACGATGAGCAGTTCTTC
NA	hyperexpanded	TRBV29-1	TRBJ1-1	CSGQLTGLGTEAFF	TGCAGCGGCCAATTAACAGGGTTGGGCACTGAAGCTTTCTTT